The T cell receptor (beta chain) under discussion was sequenced for a study of shared clonotypes between healthy human individuals. Background on the study: The donors, a couple of women and a few men, were aged 18 to 49. General study points: Naive subsets tended to show greater estimated richness than memory subsets.

As regards this clone: Its antigen is still unknown. Other DNA sequences in this specimen translate into the identical CDR3.

The table came from immunoSEQ multiplex PCR; TCRdb's copy has only in-frame clones and leaves some out. The data hold 2.5 million or so clones, with roughly 92% observed a single time. The length of the CDR3 is 15 residues. Trimming pared 0 bases from V and 1 base from J, leaving 6 bases between. Looked up from germline, CDR1 is KGHSH and CDR2 is LQKENI. Sequencing input: naive CD4+ T cells sorted from blood. Subset of the sample: CD45RA+ positively selected. This sequence was found in a man between 18 and 35 years old in good health. This rearrangement joins TRBV18 to TRBJ2-2, with D unresolved. CDR3 sequence reads: CASSPPGRNTGELFF. The CDR3 coding sequence is TGTGCCAGCTCACCACCGGGAAGGAACACCGGGGAGCTGTTTTTT.